This TCR beta chain was retrieved from a study of cytomegalovirus exposure and HLA in healthy donors. Whole-study findings and limits: Diagnosis of cytomegalovirus status made by the classifier reportedly showed high specificity and sensitivity. Clonal expansion, a later analysis showed, was greater in HLA-associated TCR beta chains than in equally common others. Cytomegalovirus-associated TCR beta chains were listed, numbering roughly 150. In a later analysis, DRB1 alleles had the most associated TCRs; HLA-C alleles the fewest.

The PCR ran on 60 Vbeta and 13 Jbeta primers. Libraries were prepared by immunoSEQ multiplex PCR; TCRdb keeps only in-frame clonotypes and omits some of them. The repertoire holds more than 150,000 clones, around 80% seen once, with approximately 1.4% in the top ten. The V end lost 5 bases, the J end lost 2 bases, and 19 bases lay between the germline ends. Germline V lookup: CDR1 SGHTA, CDR2 FQGNSA. This CDR3 spans 17 amino acids. Comments on this clone: The antigen remains unidentified.

The origin of this receptor is a man between 18 and 35 years old in good health and CMV-seronegative. The sample consisted of PBMCs. The V and J genes are TRBV7-2 and TRBJ2-1, with a weak D call TRBD2 (5 bases). CDR3: CASSPRRSGAAYNEQFF. CDR3 DNA: TGTGCCAGCAGCCCGAGGAGGTCCGGCGCTGCCTACAATGAGCAGTTCTTC.